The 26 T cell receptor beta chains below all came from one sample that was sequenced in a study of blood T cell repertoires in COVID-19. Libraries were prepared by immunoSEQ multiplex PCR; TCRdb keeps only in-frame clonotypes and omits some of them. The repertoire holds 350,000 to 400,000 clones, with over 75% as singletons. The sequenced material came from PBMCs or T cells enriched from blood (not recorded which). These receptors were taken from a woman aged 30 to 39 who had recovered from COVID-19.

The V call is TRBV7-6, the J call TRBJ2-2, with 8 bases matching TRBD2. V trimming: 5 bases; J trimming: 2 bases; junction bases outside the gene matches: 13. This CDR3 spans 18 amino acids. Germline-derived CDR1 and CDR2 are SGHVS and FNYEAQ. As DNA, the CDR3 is TGTGCCAGCAGCCCCGCGGGGGGTGCGGGGAGAAACACCGGGGAGCTGTTTTTT. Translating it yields CASSPAGGAGRNTGELFF. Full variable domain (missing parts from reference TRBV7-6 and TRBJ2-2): GAGVSQSPRYKVTKRGQDVALRCDPISGHVSLYWYRQALGQGPEFLTYFNYEAQQDKSGLPNDRFSAERPEGSISTLTIQRTEQRDSAMYRCASSPAGGAGRNTGELFFGEGSRLTVL.

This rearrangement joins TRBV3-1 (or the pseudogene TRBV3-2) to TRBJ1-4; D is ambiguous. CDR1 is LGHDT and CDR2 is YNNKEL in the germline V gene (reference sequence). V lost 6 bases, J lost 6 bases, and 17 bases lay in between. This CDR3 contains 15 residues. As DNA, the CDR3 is TGTGCCAGCAGGCGCGGTCGTTTTGAGGATGAAAAACTGTTTTTT. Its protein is CASRRGRFEDEKLFF.

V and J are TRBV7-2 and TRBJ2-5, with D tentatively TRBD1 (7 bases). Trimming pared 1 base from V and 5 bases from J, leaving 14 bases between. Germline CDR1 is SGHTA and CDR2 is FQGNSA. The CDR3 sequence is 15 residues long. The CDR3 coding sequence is TGTGCCAGCAGCTTAGGAGGGGGCGCGGGGGAGACCCAGTACTTC. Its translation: CASSLGGGAGETQYF.

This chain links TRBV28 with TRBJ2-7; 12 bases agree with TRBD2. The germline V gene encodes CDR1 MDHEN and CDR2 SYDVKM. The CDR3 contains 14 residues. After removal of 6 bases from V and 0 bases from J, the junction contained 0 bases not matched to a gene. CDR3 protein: CASRTSGSSYEQYF. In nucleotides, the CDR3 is TGTGCCAGCAGGACTAGCGGGAGCTCCTACGAGCAGTACTTC.

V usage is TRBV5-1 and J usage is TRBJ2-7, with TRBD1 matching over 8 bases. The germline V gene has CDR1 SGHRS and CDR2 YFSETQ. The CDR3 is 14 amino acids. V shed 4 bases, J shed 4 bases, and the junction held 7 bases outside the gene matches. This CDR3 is CASSPDRAYYEQYF. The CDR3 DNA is TGCGCCAGCAGCCCGGACAGGGCTTATTACGAGCAGTACTTC.

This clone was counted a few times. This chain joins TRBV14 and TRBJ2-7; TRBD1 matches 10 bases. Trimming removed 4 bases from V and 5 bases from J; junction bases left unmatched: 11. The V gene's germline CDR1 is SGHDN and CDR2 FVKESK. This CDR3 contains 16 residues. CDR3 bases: TGTGCCAGCAGCCCAAGTGGGGGACAGGGGTTCCACGAGCAGTACTTC. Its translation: CASSPSGGQGFHEQYF.

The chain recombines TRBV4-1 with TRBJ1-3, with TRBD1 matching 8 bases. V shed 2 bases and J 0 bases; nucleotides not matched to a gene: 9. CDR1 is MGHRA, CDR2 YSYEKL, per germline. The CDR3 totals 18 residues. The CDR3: CASSQRTGPETSGNTIYF. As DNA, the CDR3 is TGCGCCAGCAGCCAAAGGACAGGGCCCGAAACCTCTGGAAACACCATATATTTT.

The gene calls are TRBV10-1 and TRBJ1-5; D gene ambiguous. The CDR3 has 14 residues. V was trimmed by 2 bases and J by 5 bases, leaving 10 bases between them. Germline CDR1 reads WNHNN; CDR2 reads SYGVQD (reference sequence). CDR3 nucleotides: TGCGCCAGCAGTGAGGGTTCACTGCATCAGCCCCAGCATTTT. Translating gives CASSEGSLHQPQHF.

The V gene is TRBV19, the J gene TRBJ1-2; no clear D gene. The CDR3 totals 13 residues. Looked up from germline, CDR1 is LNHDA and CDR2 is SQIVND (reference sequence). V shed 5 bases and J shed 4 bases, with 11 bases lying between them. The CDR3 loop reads CASSGSRIYGYTF. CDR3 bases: TGTGCCAGTAGTGGGTCCAGGATCTATGGCTACACCTTC.

The CDR3 region is CASGLRGQNYGYTF. For the CDR3, the DNA is TGTGCCAGCGGCTTACGGGGACAGAATTATGGCTACACCTTC. This chain links TRBV6-5 with TRBJ1-2; 7 nucleotides align to TRBD1. V was pared by 8 bases and J by 5 bases, with 11 bases of the junction left unmatched. Per germline, CDR1 MNHEY and CDR2 SVGAGI. The CDR3 length is 14 residues.

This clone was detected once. CDR3 nucleotide sequence: TGTGCCACCGGGCGGCGGGAGAACACCGGGGAGCTGTTTTTT. Protein: CATGRRENTGELFF. This chain joins TRBV19 and TRBJ2-2; weak D call: TRBD2 (6 bases). Trimming removed 10 bases at V and 1 base at J, with 13 bases between. Per the germline V gene, CDR1 is LNHDA and CDR2 is SQIVND (reference sequence). The CDR3 sequence is 14 residues long.

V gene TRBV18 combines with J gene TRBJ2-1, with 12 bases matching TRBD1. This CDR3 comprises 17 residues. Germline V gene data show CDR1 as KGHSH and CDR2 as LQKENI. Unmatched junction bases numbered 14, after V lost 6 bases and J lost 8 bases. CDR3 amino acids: CASSPSAGTGGKDEQFF. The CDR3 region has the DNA TGTGCCAGCTCCCCTTCTGCCGGGACAGGGGGCAAAGATGAGCAGTTCTTC.

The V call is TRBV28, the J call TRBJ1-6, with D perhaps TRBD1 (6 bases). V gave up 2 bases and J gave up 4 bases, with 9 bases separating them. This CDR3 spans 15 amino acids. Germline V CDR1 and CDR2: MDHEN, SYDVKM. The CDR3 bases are TGTGCCAGCAGTTTACCACAGGGATATAATTCACCCCTCCACTTT. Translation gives CASSLPQGYNSPLHF. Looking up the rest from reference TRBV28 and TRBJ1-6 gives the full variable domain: DVKVTQSSRYLVKRTGEKVFLECVQDMDHENMFWYRQDPGLGLRLIYFSYDVKMKEKGDIPEGYSVSREKKERFSLILESASTNQTSMYLCASSLPQGYNSPLHFGNGTRLTVT.

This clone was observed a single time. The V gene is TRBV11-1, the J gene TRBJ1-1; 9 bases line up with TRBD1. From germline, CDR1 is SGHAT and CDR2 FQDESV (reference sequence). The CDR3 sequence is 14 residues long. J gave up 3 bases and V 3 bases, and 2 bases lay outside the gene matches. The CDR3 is CASSFRQGDTEAFF. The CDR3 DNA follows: TGTGCCAGCAGCTTTAGACAGGGGGACACTGAAGCTTTCTTT.

CDR3 bases: TGTGCCAGCAGCCAAGACCGATCCCAACACAGGGAAGCTAACTATGGCTACACCTTC. This gives the protein CASSQDRSQHREANYGYTF. The V and J genes are TRBV3-1 (or the pseudogene TRBV3-2) and TRBJ1-2; possibly TRBD1 for D (6 bases). This CDR3 has 19 amino acids. Trimming took off 0 bases at V and 0 bases at J, with 20 bases between the two ends. Germline V gives CDR1 LGHDT, CDR2 YNNKEL (reference sequence).

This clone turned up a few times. Here the CDR3 reads CSGGLASSEELFF. The CDR3, as DNA: TGCAGCGGGGGCTTAGCGTCATCGGAGGAGCTGTTTTTT. The rearrangement joins TRBV29-1 to TRBJ2-2, with D perhaps being TRBD1 or TRBD2 (5 bases each). Trimming shortened V by 7 bases and J by 10 bases, and 19 bases separated the two germline ends. Germline CDR1 is SQVTM and CDR2 is ANQGSEA. CDR3 length: 13 residues.

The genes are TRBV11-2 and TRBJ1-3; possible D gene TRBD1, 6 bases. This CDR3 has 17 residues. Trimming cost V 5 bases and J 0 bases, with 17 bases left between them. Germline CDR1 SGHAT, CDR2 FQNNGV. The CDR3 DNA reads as TGTGCCAGCAGCCCTGGGGGCCAGGGCTTCTCTGGAAACACCATATATTTT. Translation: CASSPGGQGFSGNTIYF.

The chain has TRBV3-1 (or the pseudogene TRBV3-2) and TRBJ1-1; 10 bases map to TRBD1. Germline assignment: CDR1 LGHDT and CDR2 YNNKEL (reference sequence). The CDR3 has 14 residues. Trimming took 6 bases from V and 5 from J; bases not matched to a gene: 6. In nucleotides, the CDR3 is TGTGCCAGCAGTCTGACAGGGGGCGATACTGAAGCTTTCTTT. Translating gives CASSLTGGDTEAFF.

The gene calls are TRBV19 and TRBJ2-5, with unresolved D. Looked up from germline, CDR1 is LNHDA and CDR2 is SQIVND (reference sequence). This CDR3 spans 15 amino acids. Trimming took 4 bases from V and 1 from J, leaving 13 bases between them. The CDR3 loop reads CASSTLFFPQETQYF. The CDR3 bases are TGTGCCAGTAGTACGCTATTTTTCCCCCAAGAGACCCAGTACTTC.

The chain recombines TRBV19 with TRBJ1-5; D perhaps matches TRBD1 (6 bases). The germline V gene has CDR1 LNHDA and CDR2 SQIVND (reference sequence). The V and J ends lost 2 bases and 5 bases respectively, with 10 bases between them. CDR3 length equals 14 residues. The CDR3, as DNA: TGTGCCAGTAGTATAAAGGACAGACATCAGCCCCAGCATTTT. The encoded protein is CASSIKDRHQPQHF.

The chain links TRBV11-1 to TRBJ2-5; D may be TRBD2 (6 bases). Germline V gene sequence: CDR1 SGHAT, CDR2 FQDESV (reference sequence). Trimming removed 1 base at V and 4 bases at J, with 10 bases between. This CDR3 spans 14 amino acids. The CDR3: CASSLVGGGETQYF. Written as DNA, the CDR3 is TGTGCCAGCAGCTTAGTCGGGGGAGGAGAGACCCAGTACTTC. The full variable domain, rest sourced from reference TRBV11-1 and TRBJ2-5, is EAEVAQSPRYKITEKSQAVAFWCDPISGHATLYWYRQILGQGPELLVQFQDESVVDDSQLPKDRFSAERLKGVDSTLKIQPAELGDSAMYLCASSLVGGGETQYFGPGTRLLVL.

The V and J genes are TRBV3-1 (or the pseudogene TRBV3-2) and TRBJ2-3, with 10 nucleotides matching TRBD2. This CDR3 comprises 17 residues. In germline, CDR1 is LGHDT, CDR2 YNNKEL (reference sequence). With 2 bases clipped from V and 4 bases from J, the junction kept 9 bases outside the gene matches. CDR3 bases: TGTGCCAGCAGCCAACAAAGTAGCGGGAGGCCGGCAGATACGCAGTATTTT. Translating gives CASSQQSSGRPADTQYF.

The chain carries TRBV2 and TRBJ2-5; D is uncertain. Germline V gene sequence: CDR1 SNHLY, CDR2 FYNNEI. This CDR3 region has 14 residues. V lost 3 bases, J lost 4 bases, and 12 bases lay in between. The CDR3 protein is CASSDLSGGETQYF. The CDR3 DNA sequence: TGTGCCAGCAGTGATCTTTCAGGTGGAGAGACCCAGTACTTC.

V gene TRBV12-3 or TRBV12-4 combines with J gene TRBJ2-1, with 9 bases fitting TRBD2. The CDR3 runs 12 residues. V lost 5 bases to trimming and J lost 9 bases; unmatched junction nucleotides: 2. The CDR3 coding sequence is TGTGCCAGCAGTCCGGGACTAGCTGAGCAGTTCTTC. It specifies CASSPGLAEQFF.

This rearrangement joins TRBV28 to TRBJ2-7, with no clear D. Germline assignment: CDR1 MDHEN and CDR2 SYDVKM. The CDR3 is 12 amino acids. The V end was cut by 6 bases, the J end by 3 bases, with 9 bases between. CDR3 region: CASSQLSYEQYF. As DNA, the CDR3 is TGTGCCAGCAGCCAACTAAGCTACGAGCAGTACTTC. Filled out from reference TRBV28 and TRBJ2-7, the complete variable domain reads DVKVTQSSRYLVKRTGEKVFLECVQDMDHENMFWYRQDPGLGLRLIYFSYDVKMKEKGDIPEGYSVSREKKERFSLILESASTNQTSMYLCASSQLSYEQYFGPGTRLTVT.

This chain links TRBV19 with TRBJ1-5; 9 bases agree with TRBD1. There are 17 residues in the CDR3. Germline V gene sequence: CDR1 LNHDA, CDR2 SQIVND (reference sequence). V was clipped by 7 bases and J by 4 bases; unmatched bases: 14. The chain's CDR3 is CASNRVGTGPFNQPQHF. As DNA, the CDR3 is TGTGCCAGTAATAGGGTGGGGACAGGGCCTTTTAATCAGCCCCAGCATTTT.